Shown below are 18 T cell receptor beta chains from a single sample sequenced in a study of T cell responses to AZD1222 COVID-19 vaccine. The protocol was immunoSEQ multiplex PCR, while the TCRdb copy is restricted to in-frame clones and leaves out a portion. The table has about 150,000 clones, just over 90% seen once; the top ten hold about 1.7%. The source material was peripheral blood, sampled on day 0 of AZD1222 vaccination. Every receptor here comes from an adult in good health.

The chain recombines TRBV24-1 with TRBJ1-2; D uncertain. CDR1 and CDR2 (germline): KGHDR, SFDVKD. The V end lost 7 bases, the J end lost 2 bases, and 16 bases lay between the germline ends. This CDR3 has 15 residues. The CDR3 sequence: CATSPTGSANYGYTF. In nucleotides, the CDR3 is TGTGCCACCAGCCCGACGGGGTCGGCGAACTATGGCTACACCTTC.

The chain recombines TRBV11-2 with TRBJ2-3; TRBD1 is a possible D gene (5 bases). V shed 1 base and J shed 4 bases, with 15 bases lying between them. This CDR3 region has 16 residues. In germline, CDR1 is SGHAT, CDR2 FQNNGV. The CDR3 reads CASSLGVGPPPDTQYF. CDR3 nucleotides: TGTGCCAGCAGCTTAGGGGTGGGGCCCCCCCCAGATACGCAGTATTTT. The full variable domain, with the rest looked up from reference TRBV11-2 and TRBJ2-3, is EAGVAQSPRYKIIEKRQSVAFWCNPISGHATLYWYQQILGQGPKLLIQFQNNGVVDDSQLPKDRFSAERLKGVDSTLKIQPAKLEDSAVYLCASSLGVGPPPDTQYFGPGTRLTVL.

The V and J genes are TRBV27 and TRBJ2-1; D perhaps matches TRBD2 (7 bases). The V gene's germline CDR1 is MNHEY and CDR2 SMNVEV (reference sequence). V lost 6 bases and J lost 7, with 25 bases in between. The CDR3 consists of 17 residues. CDR3 region: CASSQLALEGGGNEQFF. The CDR3 nucleotides are TGTGCCAGCAGCCAGTTAGCGCTAGAGGGGGGAGGGAATGAGCAGTTCTTC.

CDR3 sequence (DNA): TGTGCCAGCAGCGCTCCGACTAGCGGCACAGATACGCAGTATTTT. This encodes CASSAPTSGTDTQYF. The chain links TRBV9 to TRBJ2-3, with TRBD2 identical over 8 bases. The CDR3 runs 15 residues. J lost 1 base, V lost 3 bases, and 4 bases had no gene match. The germline V gene has CDR1 SGDLS and CDR2 YYNGEE. The full variable domain, with the rest looked up from reference TRBV9 and TRBJ2-3, is DSGVTQTPKHLITATGQRVTLRCSPRSGDLSVYWYQQSLDQGLQFLIQYYNGEERAKGNILERFSAQQFPDLHSELNLSSLELGDSALYFCASSAPTSGTDTQYFGPGTRLTVL.

This clone was recorded a few times. The chain links TRBV28 to TRBJ1-2; TRBD1 agrees at 12 bases. The germline V gene has CDR1 MDHEN and CDR2 SYDVKM. V lost 6 bases, J lost 4 bases, and 9 bases stayed unmatched. The CDR3 consists of 16 residues. The CDR3 loop reads CASSKTGTGGTYGYTF. The CDR3 coding sequence is TGTGCCAGCAGCAAGACCGGGACAGGGGGCACCTATGGCTACACCTTC.

The V and J genes are TRBV7-2 and TRBJ1-2; 7 positions agree with TRBD1. This CDR3 spans 15 amino acids. Germline V gives CDR1 SGHTA, CDR2 FQGNSA. V trimming: 5 bases; J trimming: 3 bases; junction bases outside the gene matches: 9. CDR3 sequence (DNA): TGTGCCAGCAGCGGAAACAGGGGATTGTACTATGGCTACACCTTC. Amino acids: CASSGNRGLYYGYTF. Looking up the rest from reference TRBV7-2 and TRBJ1-2 gives the full variable domain: GAGVSQSPSNKVTEKGKDVELRCDPISGHTALYWYRQSLGQGLEFLIYFQGNSAPDKSGLPSDRFSAERTGGSVSTLTIQRTQQEDSAVYLCASSGNRGLYYGYTFGSGTRLTVV.

This rearrangement joins TRBV19 to TRBJ1-3; perhaps TRBD1 as D (5 bases). Germline CDR1 is LNHDA and CDR2 is SQIVND (reference sequence). The CDR3 loop spans 14 amino acids. V lost 4 bases and J 4 bases, leaving 11 bases between the germline ends. Written as DNA, the CDR3 is TGTGCCAGTAGTACGTGGGACGCCGGAAACACCATATATTTT. It is translated as CASSTWDAGNTIYF. The variable domain in full, with the rest retrieved from reference TRBV19 and TRBJ1-3, is DGGITQSPKYLFRKEGQNVTLSCEQNLNHDAMYWYRQDPGQGLRLIYYSQIVNDFQKGDIAEGYSVSREKKESFPLTVTSAQKNPTAFYLCASSTWDAGNTIYFGEGSWLTVV.

A few counts support this clone. The chain recombines TRBV28 with TRBJ1-6; no definite D call. Germline CDR1 and CDR2: MDHEN and SYDVKM. V was shortened by 7 bases and J by 7 bases, with 8 bases between the two germline ends. The CDR3 contains 12 residues. The CDR3: CASTIPNSPLHF. The CDR3 region has the DNA TGTGCCAGCACGATACCGAATTCACCCCTCCACTTT. Filled out from reference TRBV28 and TRBJ1-6, the complete variable domain reads DVKVTQSSRYLVKRTGEKVFLECVQDMDHENMFWYRQDPGLGLRLIYFSYDVKMKEKGDIPEGYSVSREKKERFSLILESASTNQTSMYLCASTIPNSPLHFGNGTRLTVT.

The gene calls are TRBV19 and TRBJ1-5, with TRBD1 matching over 7 bases. The CDR3 spans 18 residues. Unmatched junction bases numbered 14, after V lost 6 bases and J lost 0 bases. Germline V gives CDR1 LNHDA, CDR2 SQIVND (reference sequence). The CDR3 reads CASSVTGIMGASNQPQHF. The CDR3 nucleotides are TGTGCCAGTAGCGTGACAGGGATAATGGGCGCTAGCAATCAGCCCCAGCATTTT.

V and J are TRBV6-5 and TRBJ1-6, with 7 positions matching TRBD1. J gave up 10 bases and V 5 bases, and 8 bases lay outside the gene matches. This CDR3 has 14 amino acids. Germline V lookup: CDR1 MNHEY, CDR2 SVGAGI. The CDR3 is CASSPDRLYSPLHF. CDR3 nucleotides: TGTGCCAGCAGTCCGGACAGGCTTTACTCACCCCTCCACTTT.

The chain joins TRBV11-2 to TRBJ2-7, with 7 bases aligning to TRBD1. The CDR3 covers 15 residues. The germline V gene has CDR1 SGHAT and CDR2 FQNNGV. J lost 3 bases, V lost 3 bases, and 8 bases had no gene match. In nucleotides, the CDR3 is TGTGCCAGCAGCTTCGGAGACAGGGAGTACTACGAGCAGTACTTC. It codes for CASSFGDREYYEQYF. The entire variable domain, with the rest obtained from reference TRBV11-2 and TRBJ2-7, is as follows: EAGVAQSPRYKIIEKRQSVAFWCNPISGHATLYWYQQILGQGPKLLIQFQNNGVVDDSQLPKDRFSAERLKGVDSTLKIQPAKLEDSAVYLCASSFGDREYYEQYFGPGTRLTVT.

The rearrangement uses TRBV6-6 and TRBJ1-5; D may be TRBD1 (6 bases). The germline V and J ends were trimmed by 8 bases and 1 base, with 9 bases remaining between them. This CDR3 has 13 amino acids. Germline V gives CDR1 MNHNY, CDR2 SVGAGI (reference sequence). CDR3 sequence reads: CASSGGSNQPQHF. The DNA of the CDR3 is TGTGCCAGCTCCGGGGGCAGCAATCAGCCCCAGCATTTT.

This chain uses TRBV7-2 with TRBJ2-1; unclear D gene. The CDR3 totals 16 residues. V lost 1 base to trimming and J lost 5 bases, with 15 bases between them. Germline V lookup: CDR1 SGHTA, CDR2 FQGNSA. This chain's CDR3 is CASSLVAQGGNNEQFF. As DNA, the CDR3 is TGTGCCAGCAGCTTAGTTGCCCAAGGTGGGAACAATGAGCAGTTCTTC.

The CDR3 loop reads CASSLQGLGRNEQFF. In DNA form, the CDR3 reads TGTGCCAGCAGTTTGCAGGGTCTGGGACGCAATGAGCAGTTCTTC. The rearrangement links TRBV5-6 to TRBJ2-1; either TRBD1 or TRBD2 may fit D (5 bases each). CDR1 is SGHDT, CDR2 YYEEEE, per germline. The V gene lost 5 bases and the J gene lost 6 bases, with 18 bases spanning the gap. There are 15 residues in the CDR3.

The chain combines TRBV3-1 (or the pseudogene TRBV3-2) with TRBJ2-7, with TRBD2 matching 12 bases. V was clipped by 3 bases and J by 2 bases; unmatched bases: 8. The germline gives CDR1 LGHDT, CDR2 YNNKEL (reference sequence). CDR3 size: 17 residues. CDR3: CASSHDGLAGRTYEQYF. CDR3 nucleotide sequence: TGTGCCAGCAGCCATGACGGACTAGCGGGACGTACCTACGAGCAGTACTTC.

V gene TRBV2 combines with J gene TRBJ1-2; D is unclear. The CDR3 runs 12 residues. Trimming took 7 bases from V and 5 from J, leaving 11 bases between them. The V gene's germline CDR1 is SNHLY and CDR2 FYNNEI. CDR3 bases: TGTGCCAGCACCAAGACGGATTATGGCTACACCTTC. This gives the protein CASTKTDYGYTF.

V is TRBV30 and J is TRBJ1-1; D ambiguous. The V gene's germline CDR1 is GTSNPN and CDR2 SVGIG (reference sequence). The V end lost 1 base, the J end lost 11 bases, and 11 bases lay between the germline ends. The CDR3 spans 11 residues. The CDR3, as DNA: TGTGCCTGGAGTGACGGAAAACCGGCTTTCTTT. Translating it yields CAWSDGKPAFF.

The chain has TRBV5-4 and TRBJ1-1; 7 bases line up with TRBD1. V lost 0 bases, J lost 1 base, and 3 bases stayed unmatched. The CDR3 extends over 15 amino acids. Germline loops: CDR1 SGHNT, CDR2 YYREEE (reference sequence). The DNA for the CDR3 is TGTGCCAGCAGCTTGGAGGGACAGACGAACACTGAAGCTTTCTTT. Translated: CASSLEGQTNTEAFF.